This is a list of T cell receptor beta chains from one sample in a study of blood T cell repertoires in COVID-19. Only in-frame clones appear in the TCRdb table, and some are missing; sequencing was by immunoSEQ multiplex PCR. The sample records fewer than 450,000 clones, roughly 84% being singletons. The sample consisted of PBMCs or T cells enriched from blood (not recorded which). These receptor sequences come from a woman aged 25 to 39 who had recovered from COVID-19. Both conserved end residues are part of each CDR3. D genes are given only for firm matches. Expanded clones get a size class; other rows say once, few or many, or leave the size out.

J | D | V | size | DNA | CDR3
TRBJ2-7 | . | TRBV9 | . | TGTGCCAGCAGCGTAGACAGCAGCTCCTACGAGCAGTACTTC | CASSVDSSSYEQYF
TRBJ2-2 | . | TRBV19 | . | TGTGCCACCCGGAGGGGGGGAACACAAAACACCGGGGAGCTGTTTTTT | CATRRGGTQNTGELFF
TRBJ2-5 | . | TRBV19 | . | TGTGCCAGTAGTATAGGTCGGGGGGCACCAGAGACCCAGTACTTC | CASSIGRGAPETQYF
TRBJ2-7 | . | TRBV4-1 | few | TGCGCCAGCAGCCACCCCGGGGCCTACGAGCAGTACTTC | CASSHPGAYEQYF
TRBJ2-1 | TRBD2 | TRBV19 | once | TGTGCCAGTAGTATGGCGGGGGGGGCTTACAATGAGCAGTTCTTC | CASSMAGGAYNEQFF
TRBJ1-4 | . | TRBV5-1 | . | TGCGCCAGCAGCTTACTAAGTACGGTTAATGAAAAACTGTTTTTT | CASSLLSTVNEKLFF
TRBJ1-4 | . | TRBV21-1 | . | TGTGCCAGCAGCAAAGGTGGGAGACACCCTTACCTGGGGAATGAAAAACTGTTTTTT | CASSKGGRHPYLGNEKLFF
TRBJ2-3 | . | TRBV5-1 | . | TGCGCCAGCAGCTCGCTAGGAGTCACAGATACGCAGTATTTT | CASSSLGVTDTQYF
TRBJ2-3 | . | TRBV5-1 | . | TGCGCCAGCAGTCCAGACAGGCCCCTCACAGATACGCAGTATTTT | CASSPDRPLTDTQYF
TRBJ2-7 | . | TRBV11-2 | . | TGTGCCAGCAGCTTTTACACAGGGAACTACGAGCAGTACTTC | CASSFYTGNYEQYF
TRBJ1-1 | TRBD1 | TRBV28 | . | TGTGCCGGACGACCTACAGGGGCCTACACTGAAGCTTTCTTT | CAGRPTGAYTEAFF
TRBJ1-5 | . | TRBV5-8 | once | TGTGCCAGCAGCTTACAGGGTCCTCAGCCCCAGCATTTT | CASSLQGPQPQHF
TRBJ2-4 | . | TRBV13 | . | TGTGCCAGCAGCCACCGGGAACTAGCCAAAAACATTCAGTACTTC | CASSHRELAKNIQYF